This is a list of T cell receptor beta chains from one sample in a study of T cell responses to AZD1222 COVID-19 vaccine. This table comes from immunoSEQ multiplex PCR, and its TCRdb copy is limited to in-frame clones, with some not included. The sample has almost 70,000 clones, approximately 82% seen once. Sample: peripheral blood, taken 28 days after the second AZD1222 dose. The receptor set was obtained from an adult who received the AZD1222 COVID-19 vaccine. Both conserved end residues are part of each CDR3. The D gene is left open where the match is weak. Size values are once, few and many counts, or a class for expanded clones, and some rows have none.

TRBJ2-7,NA,12,NA,TRBV19,CASSVGKYEQYF,TGTGCCAGTAGTGTCGGAAAATACGAGCAGTACTTC
TRBJ2-1,TRBD2,15,NA,TRBV2,CASSSGTSGYNEQFF,TGTGCCAGCAGCTCCGGGACTAGCGGATACAATGAGCAGTTCTTC
TRBJ1-3,NA,16,NA,TRBV13,CASSLRMGRSGNTIYF,TGTGCCAGCAGCTTAAGAATGGGACGCTCTGGAAACACCATATATTTT
TRBJ1-2,TRBD1,17,NA,TRBV6-4,CASSDSTGALTYYGYTF,TGTGCCAGCAGTGACTCTACAGGGGCTCTAACATACTATGGCTACACCTTC
TRBJ1-5,NA,14,once,TRBV11-2,CASSQSAGDQPQHF,TGTGCCAGCAGCCAATCCGCAGGGGACCAGCCCCAGCATTTT
TRBJ1-1,NA,14,NA,TRBV6-5,CASRPTGLGTEAFF,TGTGCCAGCAGACCCACAGGGCTGGGCACTGAAGCTTTCTTT
TRBJ1-2,NA,13,NA,TRBV12-3/TRBV12-4,CASSLTGYYGYTF,TGTGCCAGCAGTTTAACTGGATACTATGGCTACACCTTC
TRBJ2-2,NA,11,NA,TRBV10-2,CASQEDGELFF,TGCGCCAGCCAGGAAGACGGGGAGCTGTTTTTT
TRBJ1-6,NA,14,NA,TRBV2,CASSEVGANSPLHF,TGTGCCAGCAGTGAAGTAGGGGCCAATTCACCCCTCCACTTT
TRBJ1-3,NA,14,NA,TRBV5-1,CASSLGPLGNTIYF,TGCGCCAGCAGCTTGGGGCCGCTGGGAAACACCATATATTTT
TRBJ1-6,NA,18,NA,TRBV6-1,CASSEARPPTVFYSPLHF,TGTGCCAGCAGTGAAGCCCGGCCCCCCACAGTTTTTTATTCACCCCTCCACTTT
TRBJ1-4,TRBD1,14,once,TRBV6-6,CASGWDRVIEKLFF,TGTGCCAGCGGATGGGACAGGGTTATTGAAAAACTGTTTTTT
TRBJ1-1,TRBD1,15,few,TRBV11-1,CASSPRGQPYTEAFF,TGTGCCAGCAGCCCGAGGGGACAGCCCTACACTGAAGCTTTCTTT
TRBJ1-2,NA,15,NA,TRBV15,CATSRDISGPDGYTF,TGTGCCACCAGCAGAGATATCTCAGGGCCGGATGGCTACACCTTC
TRBJ2-2,TRBD2,17,once,TRBV5-1,CASSSRWTSGSSGELFF,TGCGCCAGCAGCTCACGATGGACTAGCGGGAGCTCCGGGGAGCTGTTTTTT
TRBJ1-3,TRBD1,14,NA,TRBV30,CAWSFGQGADTIYF,TGTGCCTGGAGTTTCGGACAGGGGGCTGACACCATATATTTT
TRBJ1-2,NA,16,NA,TRBV5-4,CASSGTGFSTLYGYTF,TGTGCCAGCAGCGGCACAGGGTTTTCTACCCTTTATGGCTACACCTTC
TRBJ2-7,NA,15,NA,TRBV9,CASSPSGTGIYEQYF,TGTGCCAGCAGCCCAAGCGGGACAGGAATTTACGAGCAGTACTTC
TRBJ1-3,NA,15,NA,TRBV11-1,CASSKGPLSGNTIYF,TGTGCCAGCAGCAAAGGACCGCTCTCTGGAAACACCATATATTTT
TRBJ2-7,TRBD1,14,NA,TRBV11-2,CASSRQGILYEQYF,TGTGCCAGCAGCCGACAGGGAATTTTATACGAGCAGTACTTC
TRBJ2-3,TRBD1,11,NA,TRBV6-5,CASRGPRTQYF,TGTGCCTCCAGGGGGCCCCGTACGCAGTATTTT
TRBJ2-7,TRBD1,15,once,TRBV10-1,CATSAGTGYNYEQYF,TGCGCCACATCTGCCGGGACAGGTTACAACTACGAGCAGTACTTC
TRBJ1-5,TRBD1,20,NA,TRBV4-2,CASSPRQIGTGVVSNQPQHF,TGTGCCAGCAGCCCACGTCAGATCGGGACAGGGGTAGTGAGCAATCAGCCCCAGCATTTT
TRBJ1-4,NA,15,few,TRBV5-1,CASSLSTVINEKLFF,TGCGCCAGCAGCTTGAGTACAGTTATCAATGAAAAACTGTTTTTT
TRBJ1-2,NA,15,NA,TRBV6-5,CASSYSAGVDYGYTF,TGTGCCAGCAGTTACTCCGCAGGGGTAGACTATGGCTACACCTTC
TRBJ1-6,NA,16,NA,TRBV9,CASSVTSGGSASPLHF,TGTGCCAGCAGCGTCACTTCGGGCGGCTCTGCTTCACCCCTCCACTTT
TRBJ2-7,TRBD2,13,NA,TRBV6-5,CASGAGEVEEQYF,TGTGCCAGCGGAGCGGGAGAGGTGGAAGAGCAGTACTTC
TRBJ2-3,TRBD2,21,NA,TRBV4-2,CASSPEIGTSGASYSTDTQYF,TGTGCCAGCAGCCCCGAGATAGGGACTAGCGGGGCTTCCTATAGCACAGATACGCAGTATTTT
TRBJ1-5,TRBD1,18,NA,TRBV6-1,CASSEVPSTGGSNQPQHF,TGTGCCAGCAGTGAAGTACCCTCGACAGGGGGAAGCAATCAGCCCCAGCATTTT
TRBJ1-2,NA,16,few,TRBV4-1,CASSQDQRGLIFGYTF,TGCGCCAGCAGCCAAGATCAGAGGGGCCTCATTTTTGGCTACACCTTC
TRBJ2-2,TRBD2,18,NA,TRBV5-1,CASSKAGAGGPNTGELFF,TGCGCCAGCTCAAAGGCGGGAGCGGGAGGGCCCAACACCGGGGAGCTGTTTTTT
TRBJ1-2,TRBD1,14,NA,TRBV28,CASSSSGQGYGYTF,TGTGCCAGCAGTTCGTCGGGACAGGGGTATGGCTACACCTTC
TRBJ2-3,NA,12,NA,TRBV7-3,CASSLKGYTQYF,TGTGCCAGCAGCTTAAAGGGGTATACGCAGTATTTT
TRBJ2-5,NA,15,NA,TRBV27,CASSSGGSGGETQYF,TGTGCCAGCAGTTCAGGAGGAAGCGGCGGAGAGACCCAGTACTTC
TRBJ1-3,TRBD1,15,NA,TRBV2,CASSRTDRGGNTIYF,TGTGCCAGCAGCCGGACGGACAGGGGTGGAAACACCATATATTTT
TRBJ2-2,NA,11,NA,TRBV3-1/TRBV3-2,CAAAGAGELFF,TGTGCCGCGGCTGGGGCCGGGGAGCTGTTTTTT
TRBJ1-6,NA,14,NA,TRBV18,CASSPPRDFESLHF,TGTGCCAGCTCACCTCCTCGGGATTTTGAGTCCCTCCACTTT
TRBJ2-7,NA,13,few,TRBV7-9,CASRTEGGSGQYF,TGTGCCAGCAGGACGGAGGGAGGTTCGGGGCAGTACTTC
TRBJ1-2,NA,15,NA,TRBV14,CASSQVPGVIGGYTF,TGTGCCAGCAGCCAAGTCCCGGGGGTTATTGGTGGCTACACCTTC
TRBJ2-7,NA,13,NA,TRBV7-8,CASSLSVSYEQYF,TGTGCCAGCAGCTTAAGCGTTTCCTACGAGCAGTACTTC
TRBJ1-2,NA,14,once,TRBV11-2,CASSLVTSSVRYTF,TGTGCCAGCAGCTTAGTTACCTCTAGCGTCCGCTACACCTTC
TRBJ1-1,NA,12,NA,TRBV12-3/TRBV12-4,CATRTRNTEAFF,TGTGCCACTAGAACCAGGAACACTGAAGCTTTCTTT
TRBJ2-1,TRBD2,16,once,TRBV7-3,CASSPAHLAGGPEQFF,TGTGCCAGCAGCCCGGCCCATTTAGCGGGGGGGCCTGAGCAGTTCTTC
TRBJ2-1,TRBD2,19,NA,TRBV7-9,CASSLGGSGAPGSYNEQFF,TGTGCCAGCAGCTTAGGTGGTAGCGGGGCGCCGGGCTCCTACAATGAGCAGTTCTTC
TRBJ2-5,NA,13,NA,TRBV3-1/TRBV3-2,CASSPKAQETQYF,TGTGCCAGCAGCCCGAAGGCTCAGGAGACCCAGTACTTC
TRBJ2-7,NA,15,NA,TRBV5-4,CASSLPAGTAYEQYF,TGTGCCAGCAGTCTCCCCGCGGGGACAGCCTACGAGCAGTACTTC
TRBJ1-2,NA,14,NA,TRBV2,CASSVTALGYGYTF,TGTGCCAGCAGTGTGACAGCCCTGGGCTATGGCTACACCTTC
TRBJ2-3,NA,13,once,TRBV13,CASKPRSTDTQYF,TGTGCCAGCAAACCCCGGTCTACAGATACGCAGTATTTT
TRBJ1-2,NA,13,NA,TRBV24-1,CATSDGGEDGYTF,TGTGCCACCAGTGATGGAGGGGAAGATGGCTACACCTTC
TRBJ1-3,NA,14,NA,TRBV29-1,CSARQANSGNTIYF,TGCAGCGCTCGACAGGCTAACTCTGGAAACACCATATATTTT
TRBJ1-2,NA,13,NA,TRBV12-3/TRBV12-4,CASKWGELYGYTF,TGTGCCAGCAAATGGGGAGAACTATACGGCTACACCTTC
TRBJ1-1,NA,12,NA,TRBV29-1,CSAWTRFPEAFF,TGCAGCGCATGGACCCGATTCCCTGAAGCTTTCTTT
TRBJ2-1,TRBD1,18,NA,TRBV14,CASSHNLGYWTGNYEQFF,TGTGCCAGCAGCCATAACTTAGGTTATTGGACAGGTAATTATGAGCAGTTCTTC
TRBJ2-7,NA,13,NA,TRBV6-6,CASSYRDSYEQYF,TGTGCCAGCAGTTACAGAGACAGTTACGAGCAGTACTTC
TRBJ1-2,TRBD1,15,NA,TRBV6-6,CASRERGQGSYGYTF,TGTGCCAGCAGGGAACGGGGACAGGGCAGCTATGGCTACACCTTC
TRBJ2-5,NA,16,NA,TRBV19,CASSIAPLGLQETQYF,TGTGCCAGTAGTATAGCCCCCTTGGGTCTCCAAGAGACCCAGTACTTC
TRBJ2-1,NA,14,NA,TRBV29-1,CSVVAGSSYNEQFF,TGCAGCGTTGTAGCAGGGAGCTCCTACAATGAGCAGTTCTTC
TRBJ2-1,NA,18,NA,TRBV25-1,CASSDSSPRGEGYNEQFF,TGTGCCAGCAGTGATTCTAGCCCCCGGGGAGAGGGTTACAATGAGCAGTTCTTC
TRBJ2-1,NA,12,NA,TRBV4-2,CASSPPSGEQFF,TGTGCCAGCAGCCCCCCCTCCGGCGAGCAGTTCTTC
TRBJ2-1,NA,15,NA,TRBV4-2,CASRSEAGAYNEQFF,TGTGCCAGCCGAAGTGAGGCGGGGGCGTACAATGAGCAGTTCTTC